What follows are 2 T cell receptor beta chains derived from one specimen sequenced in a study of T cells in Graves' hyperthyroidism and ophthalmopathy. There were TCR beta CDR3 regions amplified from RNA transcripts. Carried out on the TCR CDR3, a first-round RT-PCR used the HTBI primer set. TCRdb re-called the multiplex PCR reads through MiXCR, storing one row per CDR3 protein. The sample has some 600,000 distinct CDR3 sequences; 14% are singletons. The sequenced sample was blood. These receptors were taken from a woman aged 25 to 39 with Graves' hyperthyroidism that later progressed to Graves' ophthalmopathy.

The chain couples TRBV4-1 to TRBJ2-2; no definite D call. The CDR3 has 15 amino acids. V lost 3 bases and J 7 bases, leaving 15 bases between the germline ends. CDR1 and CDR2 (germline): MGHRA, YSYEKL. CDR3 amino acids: CASSHRQRLDGELFF. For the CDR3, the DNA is TGCGCCAGCAGCCACCGGCAGAGACTGGACGGGGAGCTGTTTTTT.

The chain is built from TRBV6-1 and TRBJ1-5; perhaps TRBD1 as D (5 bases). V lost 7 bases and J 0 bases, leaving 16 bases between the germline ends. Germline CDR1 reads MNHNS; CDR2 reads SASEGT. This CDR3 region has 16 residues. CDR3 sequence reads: CASKALLTVSNQPQHF. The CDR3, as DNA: TGTGCCAGCAAAGCTCTTTTGACAGTTAGCAATCAGCCCCAGCATTTT.